This TCR beta chain was captured by sequencing in a study of blood T cell repertoires in COVID-19. Method: immunoSEQ multiplex PCR; TCRdb's copy keeps in-frame clones and lacks some. The sample lists about 290,000 clones; roughly 91% were seen once. There are 14 residues in the CDR3. Germline lookup yields CDR1 SEHNR and CDR2 FQNEAQ (reference sequence). With V trimmed by 5 bases and J by 10 bases, 8 bases remained unmatched. The gene calls are TRBV7-9 and TRBJ1-6; 7 positions match TRBD1. The sequencing sample was made of peripheral blood. This clonotype was sampled from a man in his forties with acute or convalescent COVID-19. The CDR3 DNA follows: TGTGCCAGCAGCCCAGACAGGGCGGCGTCACCCCTCCACTTT. Residues: CASSPDRAASPLHF.